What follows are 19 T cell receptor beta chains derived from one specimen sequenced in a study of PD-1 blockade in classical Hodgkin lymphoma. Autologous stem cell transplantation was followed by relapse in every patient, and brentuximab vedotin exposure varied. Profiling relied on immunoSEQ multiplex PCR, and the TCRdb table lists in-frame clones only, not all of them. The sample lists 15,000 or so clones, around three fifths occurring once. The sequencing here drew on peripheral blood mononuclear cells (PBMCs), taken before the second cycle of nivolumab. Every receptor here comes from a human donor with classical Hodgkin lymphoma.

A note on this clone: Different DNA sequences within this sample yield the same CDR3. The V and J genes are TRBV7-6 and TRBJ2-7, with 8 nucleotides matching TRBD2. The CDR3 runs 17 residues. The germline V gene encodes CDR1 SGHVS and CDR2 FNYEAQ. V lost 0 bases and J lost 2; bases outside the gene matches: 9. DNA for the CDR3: TGTGCCAGCAGCTTAGCTCTCGGGACTAGTGGGCCCTACGAGCAGTACTTC. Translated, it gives CASSLALGTSGPYEQYF. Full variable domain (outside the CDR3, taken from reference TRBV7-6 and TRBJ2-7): GAGVSQSPRYKVTKRGQDVALRCDPISGHVSLYWYRQALGQGPEFLTYFNYEAQQDKSGLPNDRFSAERPEGSISTLTIQRTEQRDSAMYRCASSLALGTSGPYEQYFGPGTRLTVT.

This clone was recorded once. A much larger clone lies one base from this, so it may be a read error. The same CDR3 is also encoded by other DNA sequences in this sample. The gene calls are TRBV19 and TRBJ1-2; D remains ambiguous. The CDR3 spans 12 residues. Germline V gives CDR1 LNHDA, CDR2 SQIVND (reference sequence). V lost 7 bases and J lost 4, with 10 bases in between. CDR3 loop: CASNDAAYGYTF. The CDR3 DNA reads TGTGCCAGTAATGACGCTGCCTATGGCTACACCTTC.

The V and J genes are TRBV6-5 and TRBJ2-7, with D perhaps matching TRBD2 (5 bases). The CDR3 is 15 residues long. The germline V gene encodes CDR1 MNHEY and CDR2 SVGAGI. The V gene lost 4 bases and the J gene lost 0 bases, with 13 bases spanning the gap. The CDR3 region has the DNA TGTGCCAGCAGTTCTAGACTGGGGAGCTCCTACGAGCAGTACTTC. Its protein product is CASSSRLGSSYEQYF.

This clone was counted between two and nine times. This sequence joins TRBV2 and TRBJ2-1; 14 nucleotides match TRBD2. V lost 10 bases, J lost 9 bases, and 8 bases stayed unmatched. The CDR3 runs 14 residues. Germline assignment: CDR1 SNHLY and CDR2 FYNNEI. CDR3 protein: CATLGLAGVGEQFF. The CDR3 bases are TGTGCCACCTTGGGACTAGCGGGAGTCGGTGAGCAGTTCTTC.

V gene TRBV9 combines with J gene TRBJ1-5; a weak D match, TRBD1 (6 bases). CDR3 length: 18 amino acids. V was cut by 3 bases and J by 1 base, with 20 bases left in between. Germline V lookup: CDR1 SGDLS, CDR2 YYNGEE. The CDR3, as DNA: TGTGCCAGCAGCGGCGAGGACAGTCCGCTTCTAAGCAATCAGCCCCAGCATTTT. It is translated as CASSGEDSPLLSNQPQHF.

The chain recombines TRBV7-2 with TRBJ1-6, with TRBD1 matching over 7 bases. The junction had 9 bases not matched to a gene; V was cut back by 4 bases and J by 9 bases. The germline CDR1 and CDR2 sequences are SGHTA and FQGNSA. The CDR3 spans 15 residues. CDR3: CASSSRTGIGSPLHF. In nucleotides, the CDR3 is TGTGCCAGCAGCTCCCGGACAGGAATAGGTTCACCCCTCCACTTT.

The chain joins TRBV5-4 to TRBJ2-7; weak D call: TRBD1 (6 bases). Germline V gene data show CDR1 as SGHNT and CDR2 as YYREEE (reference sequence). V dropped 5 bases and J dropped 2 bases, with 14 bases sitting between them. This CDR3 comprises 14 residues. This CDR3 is CASSPRGHPYEQYF. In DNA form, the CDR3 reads TGTGCCAGCAGTCCCAGGGGACATCCCTACGAGCAGTACTTC.

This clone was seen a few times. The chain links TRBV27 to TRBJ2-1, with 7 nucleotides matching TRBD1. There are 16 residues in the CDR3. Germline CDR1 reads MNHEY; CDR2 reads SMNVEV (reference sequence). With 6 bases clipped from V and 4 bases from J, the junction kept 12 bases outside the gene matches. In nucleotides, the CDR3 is TGTGCCAGCAGGGACAGGACCTCCGGCGGGTACAATGAGCAGTTCTTC. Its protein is CASRDRTSGGYNEQFF.

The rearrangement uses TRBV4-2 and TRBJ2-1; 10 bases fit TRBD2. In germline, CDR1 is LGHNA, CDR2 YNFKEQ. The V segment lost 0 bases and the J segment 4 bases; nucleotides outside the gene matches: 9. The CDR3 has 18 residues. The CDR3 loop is CASSQDLSSGRLYNEQFF. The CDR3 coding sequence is TGTGCCAGCAGCCAAGATCTTTCTAGCGGGAGACTATACAATGAGCAGTTCTTC.

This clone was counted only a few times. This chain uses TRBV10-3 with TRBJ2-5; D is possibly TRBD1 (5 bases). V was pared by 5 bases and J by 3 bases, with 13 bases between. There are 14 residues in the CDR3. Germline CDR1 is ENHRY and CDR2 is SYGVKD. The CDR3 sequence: CAISTLTGEETQYF. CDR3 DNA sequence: TGTGCCATCAGTACACTTACAGGAGAAGAGACCCAGTACTTC.

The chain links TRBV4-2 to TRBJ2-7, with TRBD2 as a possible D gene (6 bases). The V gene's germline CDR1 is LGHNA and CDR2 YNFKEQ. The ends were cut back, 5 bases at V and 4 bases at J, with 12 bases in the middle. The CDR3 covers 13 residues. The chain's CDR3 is CASSSGLSYEQYF. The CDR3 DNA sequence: TGTGCCAGCAGCTCGGGACTTTCTTACGAGCAGTACTTC.

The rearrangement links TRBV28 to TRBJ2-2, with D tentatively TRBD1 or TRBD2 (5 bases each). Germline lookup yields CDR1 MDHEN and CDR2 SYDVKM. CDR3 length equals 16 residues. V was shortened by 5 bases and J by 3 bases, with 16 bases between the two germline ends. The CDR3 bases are TGTGCCAGCAGTAGCATGACCCGAGGGGACACCGGGGAGCTGTTTTTT. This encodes CASSSMTRGDTGELFF.

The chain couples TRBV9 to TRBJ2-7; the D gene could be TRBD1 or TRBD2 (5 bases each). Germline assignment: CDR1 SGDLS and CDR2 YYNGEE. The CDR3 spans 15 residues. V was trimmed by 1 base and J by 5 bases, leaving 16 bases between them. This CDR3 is CASSVTGTRVHEQYF. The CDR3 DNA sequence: TGTGCCAGCAGCGTAACCGGGACGCGGGTCCACGAGCAGTACTTC.

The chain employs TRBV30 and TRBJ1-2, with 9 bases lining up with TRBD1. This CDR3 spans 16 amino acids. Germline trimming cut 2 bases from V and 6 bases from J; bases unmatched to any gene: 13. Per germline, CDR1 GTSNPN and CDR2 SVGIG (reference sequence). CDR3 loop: CAWSPGTGRRRNGYTF. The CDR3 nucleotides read TGTGCCTGGAGTCCCGGGACAGGGCGTAGAAGGAATGGCTACACCTTC. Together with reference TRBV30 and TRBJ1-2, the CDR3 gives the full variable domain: SQTIHQWPATLVQPVGSPLSLECTVEGTSNPNLYWYRQAAGRGLQLLFYSVGIGQISSEVPQNLSASRPQDRQFILSSKKLLLSDSGFYLCAWSPGTGRRRNGYTFGSGTRLTVV.

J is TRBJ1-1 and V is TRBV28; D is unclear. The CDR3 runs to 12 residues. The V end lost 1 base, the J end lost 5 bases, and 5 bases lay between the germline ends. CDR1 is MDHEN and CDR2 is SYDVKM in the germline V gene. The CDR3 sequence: CASSLYGTEAFF. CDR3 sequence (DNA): TGTGCCAGCAGTTTATACGGGACTGAAGCTTTCTTT. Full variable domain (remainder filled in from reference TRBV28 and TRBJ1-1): DVKVTQSSRYLVKRTGEKVFLECVQDMDHENMFWYRQDPGLGLRLIYFSYDVKMKEKGDIPEGYSVSREKKERFSLILESASTNQTSMYLCASSLYGTEAFFGQGTRLTVV.

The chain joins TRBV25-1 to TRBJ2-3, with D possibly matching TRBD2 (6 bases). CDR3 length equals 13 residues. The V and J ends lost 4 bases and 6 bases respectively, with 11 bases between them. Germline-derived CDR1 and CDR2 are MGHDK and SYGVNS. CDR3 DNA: TGTGCCAGCAGTGCACCGGCGGGGGATACGCAGTATTTT. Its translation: CASSAPAGDTQYF.

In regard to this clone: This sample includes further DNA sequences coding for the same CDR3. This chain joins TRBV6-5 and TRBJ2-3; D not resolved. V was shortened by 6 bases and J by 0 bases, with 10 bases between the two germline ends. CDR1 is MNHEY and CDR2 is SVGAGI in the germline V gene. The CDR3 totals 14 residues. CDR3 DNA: TGTGCCAGCAGCTACCTAGGGAGCACAGATACGCAGTATTTT. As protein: CASSYLGSTDTQYF.

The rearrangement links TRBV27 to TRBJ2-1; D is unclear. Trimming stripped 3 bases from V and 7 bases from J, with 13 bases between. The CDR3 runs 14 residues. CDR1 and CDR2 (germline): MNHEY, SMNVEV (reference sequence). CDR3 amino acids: CASSFIRSTNEQFF. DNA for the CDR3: TGTGCCAGCAGTTTCATAAGGTCAACGAATGAGCAGTTCTTC.

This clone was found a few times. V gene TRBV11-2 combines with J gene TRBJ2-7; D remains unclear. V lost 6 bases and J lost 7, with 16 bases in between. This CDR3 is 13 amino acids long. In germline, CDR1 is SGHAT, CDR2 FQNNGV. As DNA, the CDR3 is TGTGCCAGCAGTCCTAGGACCGGGTCGGAGCAGTACTTC. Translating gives CASSPRTGSEQYF. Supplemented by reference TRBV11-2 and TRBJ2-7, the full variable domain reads EAGVAQSPRYKIIEKRQSVAFWCNPISGHATLYWYQQILGQGPKLLIQFQNNGVVDDSQLPKDRFSAERLKGVDSTLKIQPAKLEDSAVYLCASSPRTGSEQYFGPGTRLTVT.